This T cell receptor (beta chain) was sequenced for a study of beta chain features in type 1 diabetes. Notes on the study in general: Type 1 diabetes patients had TCRB CDR3s that were shorter (moderately but significantly so) in all four CD4+ subsets. Shorter templates might be favored by PCR, and equally so in patients and in controls.

Germline values: CDR1 SGDLS, CDR2 YYNGEE. The CDR3 totals 15 residues. After removal of 3 bases from V and 5 bases from J, the junction contained 4 bases not matched to a gene. The authors took one heparinised blood draw, averaging about 116 mL, from each donor. Comment on this clone: As yet, its antigen is unknown.

Reverse transcription of all isolated RNA meant that expressed TCRB transcripts were sequenced. TCRdb's copy holds only in-frame clones and misses some; the assay was immunoSEQ multiplex PCR. The sample yields some 160,000 clones, approximately 9% seen once. The sample taken for sequencing was central memory CD4+ T cells from blood. The receptor was isolated from a young woman with type 1 diabetes. The rearrangement joins TRBV9 to TRBJ1-4; 10 bases map to TRBD1. CDR3 protein: CASSAWTGGNEKLFF. The CDR3 bases are TGTGCCAGCAGCGCCTGGACAGGGGGGAATGAAAAACTGTTTTTT. The full variable domain, completed using reference TRBV9 and TRBJ1-4, is DSGVTQTPKHLITATGQRVTLRCSPRSGDLSVYWYQQSLDQGLQFLIQYYNGEERAKGNILERFSAQQFPDLHSELNLSSLELGDSALYFCASSAWTGGNEKLFFGSGTQLSVL.